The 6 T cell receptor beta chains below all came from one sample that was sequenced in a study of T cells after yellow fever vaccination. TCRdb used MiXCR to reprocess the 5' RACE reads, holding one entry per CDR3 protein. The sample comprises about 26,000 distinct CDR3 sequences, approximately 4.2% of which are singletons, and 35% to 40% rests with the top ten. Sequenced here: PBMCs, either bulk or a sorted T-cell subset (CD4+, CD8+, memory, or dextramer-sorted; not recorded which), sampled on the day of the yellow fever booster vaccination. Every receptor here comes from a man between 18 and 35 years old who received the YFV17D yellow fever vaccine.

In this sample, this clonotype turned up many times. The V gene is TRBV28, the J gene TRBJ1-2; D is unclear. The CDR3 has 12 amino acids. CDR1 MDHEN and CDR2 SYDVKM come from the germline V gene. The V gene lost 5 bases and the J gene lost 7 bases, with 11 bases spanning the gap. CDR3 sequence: CASSVSGSGYTF. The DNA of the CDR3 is TGTGCCAGCAGTGTCTCAGGATCTGGCTACACCTTC.

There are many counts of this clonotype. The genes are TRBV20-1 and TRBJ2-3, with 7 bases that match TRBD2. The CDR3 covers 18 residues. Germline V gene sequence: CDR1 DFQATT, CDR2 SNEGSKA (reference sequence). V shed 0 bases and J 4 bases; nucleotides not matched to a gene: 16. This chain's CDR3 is CSARDWGGPAGRSDTQYF. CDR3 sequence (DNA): TGCAGTGCTAGAGATTGGGGGGGTCCAGCGGGGAGATCAGATACGCAGTATTTT.

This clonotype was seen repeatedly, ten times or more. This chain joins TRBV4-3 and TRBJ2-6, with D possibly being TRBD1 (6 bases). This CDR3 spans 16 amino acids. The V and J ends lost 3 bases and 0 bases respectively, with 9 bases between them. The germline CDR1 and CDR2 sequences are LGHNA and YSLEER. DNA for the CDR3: TGCGCCAGCAGCCAGCAGGGGCTCTCTGGGGCCAACGTCCTGACTTTC. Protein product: CASSQQGLSGANVLTF.

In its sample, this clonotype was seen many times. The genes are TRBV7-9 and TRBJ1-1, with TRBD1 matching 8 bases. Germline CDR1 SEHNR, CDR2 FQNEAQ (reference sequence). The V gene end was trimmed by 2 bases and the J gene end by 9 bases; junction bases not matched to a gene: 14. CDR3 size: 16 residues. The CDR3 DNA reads TGTGCCAGCAGCTTACACGTCGGGGCGACAGGGGATCAAGCTTTCTTT. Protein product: CASSLHVGATGDQAFF.

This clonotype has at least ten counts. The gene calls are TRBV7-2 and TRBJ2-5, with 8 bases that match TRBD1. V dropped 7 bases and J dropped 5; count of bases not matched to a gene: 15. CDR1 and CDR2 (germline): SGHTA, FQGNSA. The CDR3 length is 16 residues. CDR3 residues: CASTSIDRGRAETQYF. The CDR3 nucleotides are TGTGCCAGCACCTCTATCGACAGGGGCCGCGCGGAGACCCAGTACTTC. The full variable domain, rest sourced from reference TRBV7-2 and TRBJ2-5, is GAGVSQSPSNKVTEKGKDVELRCDPISGHTALYWYRQSLGQGLEFLIYFQGNSAPDKSGLPSDRFSAERTGGSVSTLTIQRTQQEDSAVYLCASTSIDRGRAETQYFGPGTRLLVL.

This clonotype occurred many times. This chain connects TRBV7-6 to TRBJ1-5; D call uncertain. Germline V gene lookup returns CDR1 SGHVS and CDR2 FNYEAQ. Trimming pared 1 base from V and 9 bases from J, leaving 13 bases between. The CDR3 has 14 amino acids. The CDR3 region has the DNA TGTGCCAGCAGCTTAGAGGACGGGCGTGGGCCCCAGCATTTT. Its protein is CASSLEDGRGPQHF.